A single sample is the source of the 2 T cell receptor beta chains below, sequenced in a study of vaccination and CD4 T cells after COVID-19. Each CDR3 protein is one row after TCRdb ran MiXCR on the PCR reads. The sample contains around 37,000 distinct CDR3 sequences, 35% to 45% of which appear only once. Time point: late sampling 161 to 241 days after vaccination in three convalescent patients. The sequenced sample was CD4+ T cells from blood, obtained about 7 months after SARS-CoV-2 vaccination. The origin of the receptors is a human donor who had recovered from COVID-19.

This clonotype was counted only a few times. This rearrangement joins TRBV7-2 to TRBJ2-1, with D unresolved. CDR1 is SGHTA and CDR2 is FQGNSA in the germline V gene. The CDR3 contains 14 residues. Trimming removed 2 bases at V and 6 bases at J, with 11 bases between. The chain's CDR3 is CASSLMALGNEQFF. In DNA form, the CDR3 reads TGTGCCAGCAGCTTAATGGCCCTGGGCAATGAGCAGTTCTTC.

Concerning this clonotype: The junction departs from the called germline gene at one end, perhaps through a read error. The chain links TRBV27 to TRBJ2-5; D may match TRBD1 or TRBD2 (6 bases each). There are 15 residues in the CDR3. Germline CDR1 MNHEY, CDR2 SMNVEV (reference sequence). For the CDR3, the DNA is TGTGCCAGCAGTTTCGCGGTAGGGGGTCGGGAGACCCGGTACTTC. Its translation: CASSFAVGGRETRYF.